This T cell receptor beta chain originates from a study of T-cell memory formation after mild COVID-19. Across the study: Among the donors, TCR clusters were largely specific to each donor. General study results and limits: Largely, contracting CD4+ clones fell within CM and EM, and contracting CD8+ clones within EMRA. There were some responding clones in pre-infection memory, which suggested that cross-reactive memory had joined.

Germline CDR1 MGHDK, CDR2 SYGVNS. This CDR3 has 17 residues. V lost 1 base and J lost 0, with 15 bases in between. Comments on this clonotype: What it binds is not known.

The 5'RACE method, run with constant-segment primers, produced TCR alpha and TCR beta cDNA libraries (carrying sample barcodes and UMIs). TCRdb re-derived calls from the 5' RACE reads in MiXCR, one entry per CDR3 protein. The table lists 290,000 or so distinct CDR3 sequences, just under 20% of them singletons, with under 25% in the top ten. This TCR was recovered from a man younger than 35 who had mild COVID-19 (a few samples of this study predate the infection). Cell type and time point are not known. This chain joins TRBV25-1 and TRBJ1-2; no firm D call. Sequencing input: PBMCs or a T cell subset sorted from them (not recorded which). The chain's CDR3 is CASSESNRRAANYGYTF. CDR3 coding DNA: TGTGCCAGCAGTGAATCGAACCGCCGCGCAGCTAACTATGGCTACACCTTC.